Below are 18 T cell receptor beta chains sequenced from a single sample in a study of patients and donors after allogeneic stem cell transplantation. TCRdb analysed the RT-PCR reads with MiXCR anew, one entry per CDR3 protein. Counted here are roughly 200,000 distinct CDR3 sequences, around 41% occurring once; the ten biggest clones make up 11%. Sequencing input: blood, either unsorted or a sorted T cell fraction (not recorded which). These receptors came from a human donor who was either an allogeneic HSCT recipient or a stem cell or donor lymphocyte infusion donor (not recorded which). It is not recorded whose cells these are; they may come from a transplant donor.

In its sample, this clonotype was seen a few times. This chain links TRBV28 with TRBJ1-3; D is possibly TRBD1 (6 bases). Trimming left V 6 bases short and J 4 bases short, with 13 bases between. The CDR3 is 14 residues long. The V gene's germline CDR1 is MDHEN and CDR2 SYDVKM. CDR3 sequence: CASSHREVGNTIYF. CDR3 in DNA: TGTGCCAGCAGCCACAGGGAGGTGGGAAACACCATATATTTT.

This clonotype was counted only a few times. The genes are TRBV27 and TRBJ1-4; D gene unclear. V was cut by 4 bases and J by 8 bases, with 8 bases left in between. The CDR3 sequence is 12 residues long. Germline values: CDR1 MNHEY, CDR2 SMNVEV (reference sequence). The chain's CDR3 is CASSSSEEKLFF. The CDR3 bases are TGTGCCAGCAGTTCAAGCGAGGAAAAACTGTTTTTT.

The V and J genes are TRBV5-1 and TRBJ1-2; the D gene is possibly TRBD1 (5 bases). The CDR3 is 14 amino acids. CDR1 and CDR2 (germline): SGHRS, YFSETQ. Trimming took off 0 bases at V and 9 bases at J, with 15 bases between the two ends. DNA for the CDR3: TGCGCCAGCAGCTTGGGACAGATCAGGTCTAGCTACACCTTC. This gives the protein CASSLGQIRSSYTF.

This rearrangement joins TRBV7-6 to TRBJ2-7, with unresolved D. The CDR3 spans 14 residues. The germline V gene has CDR1 SGHVS and CDR2 FNYEAQ. Trimming removed 1 base from V and 2 bases from J, with 9 bases in between. CDR3 nucleotide sequence: TGTGCCAGCAGCTTAGAAGTCAGCCCCTACGAGCAGTACTTC. Protein product: CASSLEVSPYEQYF.

The J gene is TRBJ1-5, the V gene TRBV12-3 or TRBV12-4; D ambiguous. The ends were cut back, 6 bases at V and 2 bases at J, with 14 bases in the middle. This CDR3 region has 15 residues. CDR3 protein: CASSLVGSGNQPQHF. Written as DNA, the CDR3 is TGTGCCAGCAGCCTGGTCGGGTCGGGCAATCAGCCCCAGCATTTT.

This rearrangement joins TRBV25-1 to TRBJ2-7; 10 bases are a match to TRBD1. The CDR3 consists of 13 residues. Unmatched junction bases numbered 4, after V lost 8 bases and J lost 3 bases. In germline, CDR1 is MGHDK, CDR2 SYGVNS. This CDR3 is CASRTGGSYEQYF. As DNA, the CDR3 is TGTGCCAGCCGGACAGGGGGTAGCTACGAGCAGTACTTC.

This clonotype appeared a few times. The chain uses TRBV25-1 and TRBJ1-5, with D possibly TRBD1 on 5 matching bases. This CDR3 has 17 residues. V shed 0 bases and J shed 0 bases, with 12 bases lying between them. CDR1 is MGHDK, CDR2 SYGVNS, per germline. The CDR3 loop reads CASSEYGDDYSNQPQHF. The CDR3 bases are TGTGCCAGCAGTGAATATGGGGACGATTATAGCAATCAGCCCCAGCATTTT.

Only a few counts were recorded for this clonotype. The chain links TRBV5-6 to TRBJ2-1, with D possibly matching TRBD2 (5 bases). The CDR3 is made up of 14 amino acids. Trimming pared 0 bases from V and 5 bases from J, leaving 9 bases between. The V gene's germline CDR1 is SGHDT and CDR2 YYEEEE. The CDR3, as DNA: TGTGCCAGCAGCTTGGCCGGGGTCAACAATGAGCAGTTCTTC. It codes for CASSLAGVNNEQFF.

CDR3 protein: CASSLGQGAGNTIYF. The DNA for the CDR3 is TGTGCCAGCAGCTTGGGACAGGGGGCTGGAAACACCATATATTTT. The chain combines TRBV7-3 with TRBJ1-3; 11 bases fit TRBD1. CDR3 length: 15 amino acids. Germline V gives CDR1 SGHTA, CDR2 FQGTGA. The V segment lost 3 bases and the J segment 2 bases; nucleotides outside the gene matches: 0.

V gene TRBV5-6 combines with J gene TRBJ2-7; TRBD1 matches at 9 bases. V lost 4 bases, J lost 1 base, and 9 bases stayed unmatched. This CDR3 contains 16 residues. The V gene's germline CDR1 is SGHDT and CDR2 YYEEEE. The CDR3 nucleotides are TGTGCCAGCAGCGCGGCTCGGGACAGGGTGTCCTACGAGCAGTACTTC. Translating it yields CASSAARDRVSYEQYF.

This clonotype was seen a handful of times. The chain carries TRBV28 and TRBJ1-2; D is undetermined. Germline V gene sequence: CDR1 MDHEN, CDR2 SYDVKM. Deletions cut 1 base from V and 4 bases from J, with 7 bases between. The CDR3 is 13 amino acids. The CDR3 DNA reads TGTGCCAGCAGTTTATCGGCGGGCTATGGCTACACCTTC. Its translation: CASSLSAGYGYTF.

J is TRBJ2-1 and V is TRBV3-1; 10 bases are a match to TRBD2. V was clipped by 5 bases and J by 2 bases; unmatched bases: 3. Germline CDR1 and CDR2: LGHDT and YNNKEL (reference sequence). The length of the CDR3 is 15 residues. The CDR3, as DNA: TGTGCCAGCAGCGTTACTAGCGGGGCCTACAATGAGCAGTTCTTC. Encoded protein: CASSVTSGAYNEQFF.

The rearrangement links TRBV10-3 to TRBJ1-5; 9 bases fit TRBD1. Germline loops: CDR1 ENHRY, CDR2 SYGVKD. There are 14 residues in the CDR3. Losses at the gene ends were 3 bases for V and 5 bases for J; bases not matched to a gene: 2. The CDR3 loop is CAISEGTGYQPQHF. In DNA form, the CDR3 reads TGTGCCATCAGTGAAGGGACAGGGTATCAGCCCCAGCATTTT.

The chain couples TRBV4-1 to TRBJ1-4; D not resolved. The CDR3 runs to 15 residues. The V gene's germline CDR1 is MGHRA and CDR2 YSYEKL. The V and J ends lost 4 bases and 6 bases respectively, with 15 bases between them. CDR3 DNA sequence: TGCGCCAGCAGCCTACGAAATGACAAGTATGAAAAACTGTTTTTT. Its protein product is CASSLRNDKYEKLFF.

This chain links TRBV5-4 with TRBJ1-1; D not certain. The CDR3 contains 14 residues. Germline CDR1 reads SGHNT; CDR2 reads YYREEE (reference sequence). Trimming took off 0 bases at V and 3 bases at J, with 9 bases between the two ends. The CDR3 nucleotides are TGTGCCAGCAGCTTGGGGCGCGGGGACACTGAAGCTTTCTTT. Translation: CASSLGRGDTEAFF.

The chain uses TRBV12-3 or TRBV12-4 and TRBJ2-2, with unresolved D. The V and J ends lost 3 bases and 0 bases respectively, with 8 bases between them. The CDR3 runs to 15 residues. As DNA, the CDR3 is TGTGCCAGCAGTTTGGACGTCTCGAACACCGGGGAGCTGTTTTTT. It encodes CASSLDVSNTGELFF.

This clonotype was recorded a few times. The genes are TRBV6-5 and TRBJ2-3, with D perhaps matching TRBD2 (5 bases). The CDR3 is 16 residues long. The germline gives CDR1 MNHEY, CDR2 SVGAGI. V dropped 6 bases and J dropped 3 bases, with 19 bases sitting between them. The CDR3 sequence: CASRSLTYTRTDTQYF. The CDR3 region has the DNA TGTGCCAGCAGATCCCTGACTTATACTAGAACAGATACGCAGTATTTT.

In its sample, this clonotype was seen a few times. The chain joins TRBV27 to TRBJ2-7; TRBD1 aligns across 8 bases. V lost 5 bases, J lost 0 bases, and 0 bases stayed unmatched. The V gene's germline CDR1 is MNHEY and CDR2 SMNVEV (reference sequence). CDR3 length equals 13 residues. CDR3: CASSTGGSYEQYF. In DNA form, the CDR3 reads TGTGCCAGCAGTACAGGGGGCTCCTACGAGCAGTACTTC.